The 13 T cell receptor beta chains below come from one sample, sequenced in a study of T-cell memory formation after mild COVID-19. TCRdb called the 5' RACE reads again in MiXCR, with one record for every CDR3 protein. The table includes about 560,000 distinct CDR3 sequences, 15% to 20% detected once. The sample comprised PBMCs or a T cell subset sorted from them (not recorded which). These receptors originate from an adult woman who had mild COVID-19 (a few samples of this study predate the infection). Cell type and time point are not known.

This clonotype was detected only a few times. The rearrangement links TRBV7-9 to TRBJ2-1; 7 positions agree with TRBD2. The CDR3 has 16 residues. The V and J ends lost 1 base and 7 bases, in that order; junction bases with no gene match: 10. In germline, CDR1 is SEHNR, CDR2 FQNEAQ (reference sequence). The CDR3 here is CASSLVAVSGGNEQFF. The CDR3 DNA follows: TGTGCCAGCAGCTTAGTGGCGGTTTCCGGGGGGAATGAGCAGTTCTTC. The complete variable domain, with remaining parts taken from reference TRBV7-9 and TRBJ2-1, reads DTGVSQNPRHKITKRGQNVTFRCDPISEHNRLYWYRQTLGQGPEFLTYFQNEAQLEKSRLLSDRFSAERPKGSFSTLEIQRTEQGDSAMYLCASSLVAVSGGNEQFFGPGTRLTVL.

This clonotype was observed a handful of times. The chain links TRBV30 to TRBJ2-1; 9 bases are shared with TRBD2. CDR1 is GTSNPN, CDR2 SVGIG, per germline (reference sequence). CDR3 length equals 13 residues. Trimming removed 1 base from V and 14 bases from J; junction bases left unmatched: 9. The CDR3 DNA follows: TGTGCCTGGAGTGCGGCGGGGGGGCGTGGGGAGTTCTTC. Protein product: CAWSAAGGRGEFF.

This clonotype was seen only a few times. The gene calls are TRBV30 and TRBJ2-2; D may be TRBD2 (6 bases). From germline, CDR1 is GTSNPN and CDR2 SVGIG (reference sequence). The CDR3 covers 17 residues. The ends were cut back, 0 bases at V and 1 base at J, with 15 bases in the middle. CDR3 loop: CAWSVNVGGLNTGELFF. The DNA for the CDR3 is TGTGCCTGGAGTGTAAATGTCGGAGGGCTGAACACCGGGGAGCTGTTTTTT.

This clonotype was detected only a few times. The chain is built from TRBV5-1 and TRBJ2-1, with 7 bases aligning to TRBD2. V lost 4 bases and J lost 5; bases outside the gene matches: 9. The germline V gene has CDR1 SGHRS and CDR2 YFSETQ. The CDR3 has 15 amino acids. The chain's CDR3 is CASSPRLAADNEQFF. The CDR3 region has the DNA TGCGCCAGCAGCCCAAGGCTAGCGGCGGACAATGAGCAGTTCTTC.

This clonotype came up a few times. The chain is built from TRBV29-1 and TRBJ2-1; 8 bases agree with TRBD1. This CDR3 contains 13 residues. Germline lookup yields CDR1 SQVTM and CDR2 ANQGSEA. V lost 4 bases to trimming and J lost 3 bases; unmatched junction nucleotides: 2. The DNA for the CDR3 is TGCAGCGTTGCGACAGGGGACTACAATGAGCAGTTCTTC. Translating it yields CSVATGDYNEQFF.

The CDR3 region is CASSPGGSLETQYF. CDR3 sequence (DNA): TGTGCCAGCTCACCGGGTGGGAGTTTAGAGACCCAGTACTTC. The chain is built from TRBV18 and TRBJ2-5; the D gene is possibly TRBD2 (5 bases). The germline CDR1 and CDR2 sequences are KGHSH and LQKENI. Deletions cut 3 bases from V and 4 bases from J, with 12 bases between. The CDR3 is made up of 14 amino acids.

The rearrangement uses TRBV2 and TRBJ2-5; D possibly corresponds to TRBD2 (5 bases). This CDR3 comprises 13 residues. The V gene's germline CDR1 is SNHLY and CDR2 FYNNEI. Trimming removed 7 bases at V and 5 bases at J, with 14 bases between. CDR3: CASIGLSGETQYF. In DNA form, the CDR3 reads TGTGCCAGCATAGGGCTCTCGGGGGAGACCCAGTACTTC. Full variable domain (rest looked up from reference TRBV2 and TRBJ2-5): EPEVTQTPSHQVTQMGQEVILRCVPISNHLYFYWYRQILGQKVEFLVSFYNNEISEKSEIFDDQFSVERPDGSNFTLKIRSTKLEDSAMYFCASIGLSGETQYFGPGTRLLVL.

CDR3 nucleotides: TGTGCCAGCAGCCAAGCCCCACAGGGGAAGACCTACGAGCAGTACTTC. Translation: CASSQAPQGKTYEQYF. The J gene is TRBJ2-7, the V gene TRBV4-2; 7 bases align to TRBD1. V gave up 1 base and J gave up 2 bases; unmatched junction bases: 8. This CDR3 region has 16 residues. Germline loops: CDR1 LGHNA, CDR2 YNFKEQ.

This clonotype was detected many times. The chain links TRBV5-1 to TRBJ2-2, with D perhaps given as TRBD1 or TRBD2 (5 bases each). V was clipped by 6 bases and J by 2 bases, with 11 bases between them. This CDR3 has 14 residues. From germline, CDR1 is SGHRS and CDR2 YFSETQ. The DNA of the CDR3 is TGCGCCAGCATCGGGACGCCAAACACCGGGGAGCTGTTTTTT. This encodes CASIGTPNTGELFF.

The chain couples TRBV7-9 to TRBJ2-7, with a tentative D call TRBD2 (5 bases). The CDR3 contains 16 residues. V lost 8 bases and J 0 bases, leaving 20 bases between the germline ends. The germline CDR1 and CDR2 sequences are SEHNR and FQNEAQ (reference sequence). DNA for the CDR3: TGTGCCAGCTTTCCCCCGGGGTTACCCTCCTCCTACGAGCAGTACTTC. It codes for CASFPPGLPSSYEQYF.

This rearrangement joins TRBV20-1 to TRBJ1-5, with D perhaps matching TRBD1 (5 bases). The CDR3 spans 20 residues. V was shortened by 0 bases and J by 0 bases, with 24 bases between the two germline ends. Per the germline V gene, CDR1 is DFQATT and CDR2 is SNEGSKA (reference sequence). The CDR3 DNA is TGCAGTGCTAGAGATCTCCGGGGCGCCGGGGATTTTTATAGCAATCAGCCCCAGCATTTT. Amino acid sequence: CSARDLRGAGDFYSNQPQHF.

This clonotype was seen a few times. The chain employs TRBV5-1 and TRBJ1-1, with 8 bases that match TRBD1. CDR1 is SGHRS and CDR2 is YFSETQ in the germline V gene. V was clipped by 0 bases and J by 5 bases; unmatched bases: 6. This CDR3 region has 15 residues. CDR3 bases: TGCGCCAGCAGCTTGGGTTCAGGGGGCAATACTGAAGCTTTCTTT. It encodes CASSLGSGGNTEAFF.

The chain is built from TRBV15 and TRBJ1-2; D is ambiguous. The CDR3 is 15 amino acids. V gave up 5 bases and J gave up 3 bases, with 16 bases separating them. The germline V gene has CDR1 LNHNV and CDR2 YYDKDF (reference sequence). The CDR3, as DNA: TGTGCCACCAGCTCAAGTGGTGAGAGTTACTATGGCTACACCTTC. Translated, it gives CATSSSGESYYGYTF.